This paragraph reports one TCR beta chain. What it binds is unknown. Input was about 616 ng to 6,500 ng of genomic DNA from tumor or blood. This entry comes from a study of T cells in tumors after PD-1 blockade. Looking at the study overall: Excluded were patients with checkpoint blockade, immunosuppressants, or radiotherapy or other anti-cancer therapy within 4 weeks. Either cemiplimab 350 mg every 2 weeks or pembrolizumab 200 mg every 3 weeks was given.

The protocol was immunoSEQ multiplex PCR, while the TCRdb copy is restricted to in-frame clones and leaves out a portion. The profile shows about 33,000 clones, around 80% of them singletons. Germline loops: CDR1 MNHEY, CDR2 SVGAGI. This CDR3 contains 15 residues. V dropped 6 bases and J dropped 0; count of bases not matched to a gene: 5. Points from the study as a whole: Blood contained about 42% of the tumor's TCR clonotypes.

The source was PBMCs, collected before anti-PD-1 treatment. The TCR comes from a human donor with basal cell carcinoma. The J gene is TRBJ1-2, the V gene TRBV6-5, with 9 bases matching TRBD1. The CDR3 nucleotides are TGTGCCAGCAGCGGGACAGGGAGTCCTAACTATGGCTACACCTTC. Translated: CASSGTGSPNYGYTF.